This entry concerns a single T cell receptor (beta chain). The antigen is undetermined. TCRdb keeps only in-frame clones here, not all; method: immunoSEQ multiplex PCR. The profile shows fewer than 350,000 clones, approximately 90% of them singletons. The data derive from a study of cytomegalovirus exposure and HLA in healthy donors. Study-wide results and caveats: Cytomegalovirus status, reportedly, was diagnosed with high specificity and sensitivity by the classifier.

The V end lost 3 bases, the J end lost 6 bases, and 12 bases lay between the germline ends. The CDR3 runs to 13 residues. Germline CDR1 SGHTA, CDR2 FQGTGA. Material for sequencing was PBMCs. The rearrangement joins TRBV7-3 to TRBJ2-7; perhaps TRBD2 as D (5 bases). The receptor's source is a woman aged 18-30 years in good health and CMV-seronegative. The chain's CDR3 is CASSLKSGGEQYF. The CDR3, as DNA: TGTGCCAGCAGCTTGAAGTCTGGAGGCGAGCAGTACTTC.